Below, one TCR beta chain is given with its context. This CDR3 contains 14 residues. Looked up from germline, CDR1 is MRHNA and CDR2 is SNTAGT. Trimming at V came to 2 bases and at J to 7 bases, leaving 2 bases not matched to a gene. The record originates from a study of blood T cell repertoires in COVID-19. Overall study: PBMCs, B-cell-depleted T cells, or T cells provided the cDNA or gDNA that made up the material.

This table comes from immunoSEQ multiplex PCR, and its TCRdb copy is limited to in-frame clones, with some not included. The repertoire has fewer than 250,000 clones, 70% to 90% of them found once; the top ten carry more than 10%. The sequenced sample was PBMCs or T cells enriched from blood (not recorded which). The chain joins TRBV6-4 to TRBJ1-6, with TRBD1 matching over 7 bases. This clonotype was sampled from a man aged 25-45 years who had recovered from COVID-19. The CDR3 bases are TGTGCCAGCAGTGACCAGGGGGGCAATTCACCCCTCCACTTT. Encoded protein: CASSDQGGNSPLHF.